This TCR beta chain emerged from a study of cytomegalovirus exposure and HLA in healthy donors. Study-wide background: The approximately 710 first-cohort repertoires and the 100 to 150 validation repertoires shared the same platform, a later analysis reported.

V was clipped by 3 bases and J by 7 bases; unmatched bases: 7. Germline V gives CDR1 MNHEY, CDR2 SMNVEV (reference sequence). The CDR3 loop spans 15 amino acids. Whole-study results and caveats: Cytomegalovirus status was reportedly diagnosed by the classifier with high specificity and sensitivity. Cytomegalovirus-associated TCR beta chains were listed, numbering roughly 150. Rare sequences made up most TCRs, while some public TCRs were found in many donors.

Remarks on this clone: The antigen remains unidentified.

Produced via immunoSEQ multiplex PCR; TCRdb's table is partial and in-frame only. The data hold 120,000 or so clones, with over 75% observed a single time. The sequence was obtained from a woman aged 25-40 years in good health and CMV-seropositive. J is TRBJ2-1 and V is TRBV27; 9 nucleotides line up with TRBD1. The sequenced sample consisted of PBMCs. The CDR3 DNA reads TGTGCCAGCAGTTTTGGGGGACAGGGTAAAAATGAGCAGTTCTTC. Translation gives CASSFGGQGKNEQFF.